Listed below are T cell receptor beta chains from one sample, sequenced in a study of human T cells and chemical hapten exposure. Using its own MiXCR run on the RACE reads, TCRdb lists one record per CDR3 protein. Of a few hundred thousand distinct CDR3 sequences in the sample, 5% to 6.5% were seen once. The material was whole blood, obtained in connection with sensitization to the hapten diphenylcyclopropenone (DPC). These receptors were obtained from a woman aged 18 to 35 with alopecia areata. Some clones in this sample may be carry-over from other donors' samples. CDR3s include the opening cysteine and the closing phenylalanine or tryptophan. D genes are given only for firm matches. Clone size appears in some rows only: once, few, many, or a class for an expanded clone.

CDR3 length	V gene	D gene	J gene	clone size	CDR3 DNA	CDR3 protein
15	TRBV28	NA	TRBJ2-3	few	TGTGCCAGCAGTTTATATGGGGGAACCACAGATACGCAGTATTTT	CASSLYGGTTDTQYF
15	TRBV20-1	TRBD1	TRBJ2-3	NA	TGCAGTGCTAGAGATACAGGACAGGGCCCAGATACGCAGTATTTT	CSARDTGQGPDTQYF
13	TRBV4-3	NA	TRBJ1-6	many	TGCGCCAGCAGCCAGGAGAGGCTTTCACCCCTCCACTTT	CASSQERLSPLHF
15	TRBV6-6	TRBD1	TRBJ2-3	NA	TGTGCCAGCAGTTACATCGGACAGGGCACAGATACGCAGTATTTT	CASSYIGQGTDTQYF
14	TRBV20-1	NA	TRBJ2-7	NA	TGCAGTGCTAGGCCCACCTCAGGGTCCTACGAGCAGTACTTC	CSARPTSGSYEQYF
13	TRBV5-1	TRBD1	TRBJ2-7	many	TGCGCCAGCATGGTTCAAGGGGGCGACGAGCAGTACTTC	CASMVQGGDEQYF
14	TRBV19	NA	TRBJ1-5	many	TGTGCCGCCTGTTCATCTTATAGCAATCAGCCCCAGCATTTT	CAACSSYSNQPQHF
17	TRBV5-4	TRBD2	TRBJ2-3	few	TGTGCCAGCAGCTTGGACCCTATAGCGGGGGTTACAGATACGCAGTATTTT	CASSLDPIAGVTDTQYF
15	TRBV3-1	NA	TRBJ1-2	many	TGTGCCAGCAGCAAAAAAAGTACCCAGGTTGATGGCTACACCTTC	CASSKKSTQVDGYTF
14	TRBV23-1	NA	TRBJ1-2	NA	TGCTCAAACCCTACGGAGGAGATTAACTATGGCTACACCTTC	CSNPTEEINYGYTF
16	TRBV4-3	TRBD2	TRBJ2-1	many	TGCGCCAGCAGCCAATCCCGACTAGCGGGGGACGATGAGCAGTTCTTC	CASSQSRLAGDDEQFF
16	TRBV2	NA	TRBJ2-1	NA	TGTGCCAGCAAAGGGAAAGGCTACAGCTCCTACAATGAGCAGTTCTTC	CASKGKGYSSYNEQFF
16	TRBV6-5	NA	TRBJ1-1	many	TGTGCCAGCAGTTACTCGATAGAACCGGGGGATACTGAAGCTTTCTTT	CASSYSIEPGDTEAFF
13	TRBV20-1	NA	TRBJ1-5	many	TGCAGTGCCCTGGGGGGAAGAAATCAGCCCCAGCATTTT	CSALGGRNQPQHF
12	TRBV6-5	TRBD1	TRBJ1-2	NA	TGTGCCAGCCAGGGGGACAACTATGGCTACACCTTC	CASQGDNYGYTF
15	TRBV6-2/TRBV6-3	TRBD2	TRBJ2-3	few	TGTGCCAGCAGTTACTACTCTAGCGGGGGGGGGACGCAGTATTTT	CASSYYSSGGGTQYF
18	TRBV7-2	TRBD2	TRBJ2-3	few	TGTGCCAGCAGCTTAGGTTTAGCGGGCGACCCTAGCACAGATACGCAGTATTTT	CASSLGLAGDPSTDTQYF
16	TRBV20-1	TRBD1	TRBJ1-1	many	TGCAGTGCTAGTAAGGCCCCGGACAGGGTGAACACTGAAGCTTTCTTT	CSASKAPDRVNTEAFF
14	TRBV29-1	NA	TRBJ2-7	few	TGCAGCGTTGGAGCCAGAGACATAATTAACGAGCAGTACTTC	CSVGARDIINEQYF
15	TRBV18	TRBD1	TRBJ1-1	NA	TGTGCCAGCTCACCAAGAACGGGGGGACAGGCAGAAGCTTTCTTT	CASSPRTGGQAEAFF
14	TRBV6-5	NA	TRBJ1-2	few	TGTGCCAGCAGTCCAAGCAGGGGATTCGGTGGCTACACCTTC	CASSPSRGFGGYTF
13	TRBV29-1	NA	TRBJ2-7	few	TGCAGCGTTGTAGGAGGGACCGCCTACGAGCAGTACTTC	CSVVGGTAYEQYF
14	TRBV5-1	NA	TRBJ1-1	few	TGCGCCAGCAGCCGGGGGTCCAAGAACACTGAAGCTTTCTTT	CASSRGSKNTEAFF
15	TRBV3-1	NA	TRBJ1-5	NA	TGTGCCAGCAGCCAAGTGGGCGGCTCCCCACAGCCCCAGCATTTT	CASSQVGGSPQPQHF
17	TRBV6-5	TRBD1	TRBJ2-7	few	TGTGCCAGCAGCCCTTCGCCCGGGACAGGGGTAGCCTACGAGCAGTACTTC	CASSPSPGTGVAYEQYF
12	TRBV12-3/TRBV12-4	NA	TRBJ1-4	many	TGTGCCAGCAGCCCTCCTGGTCGGAAACTGTTTTTT	CASSPPGRKLFF
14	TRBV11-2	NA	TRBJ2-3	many	TGTGCCAGCAGTCCTCCGGGACACCCCGATACGCAGTATTTT	CASSPPGHPDTQYF
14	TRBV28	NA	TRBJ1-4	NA	TGTGCCAGCAGTTTAAGCGGGGATAATGAAAAACTGTTTTTT	CASSLSGDNEKLFF
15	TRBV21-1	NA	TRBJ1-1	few	TGTGCCAGCAGCAAAGGGGGGACAGGATTCGCTGAAGCTTTCTTT	CASSKGGTGFAEAFF
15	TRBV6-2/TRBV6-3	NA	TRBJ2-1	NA	TGTGCCAGCAGTTACTCGAACCCTAGCTTGGCTGAGCAGTTCTTC	CASSYSNPSLAEQFF
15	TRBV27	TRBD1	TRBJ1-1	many	TGTGCCAGCAGTTTCGATCCGGACAGGTACACTGAAGCTTTCTTT	CASSFDPDRYTEAFF
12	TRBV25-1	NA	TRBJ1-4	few	TGTGCCAGCAGCGGTCCTTCAGAAAAACTGTTTTTT	CASSGPSEKLFF
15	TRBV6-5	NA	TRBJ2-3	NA	TGTGCCAGCAGTCCCGGACCCGCCGGTCCAGATACGCAGTATTTT	CASSPGPAGPDTQYF
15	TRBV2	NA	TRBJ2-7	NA	TGTGCCAGCAGTGCTGACAGTGCAATCTCCTACGAGCAGTACTTC	CASSADSAISYEQYF
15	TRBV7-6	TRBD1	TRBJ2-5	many	TGTGCCAGCAGTCCGTGGCAGGGGGACGGAGAGACCCAGTACTTC	CASSPWQGDGETQYF
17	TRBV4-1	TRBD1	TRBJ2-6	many	TGCGCCAGCAGTCCGACAGGGGGCTGGTTCGGGGCCAACGTCCTGACTTTC	CASSPTGGWFGANVLTF
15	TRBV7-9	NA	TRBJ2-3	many	TGTGCCAGCAGCCCCGGCAGGCTGAGCACAGATACGCAGTATTTT	CASSPGRLSTDTQYF
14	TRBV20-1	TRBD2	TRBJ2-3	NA	TGCAGTGCTACTCCCGGGACTAGCATCGATACGCAGTATTTT	CSATPGTSIDTQYF
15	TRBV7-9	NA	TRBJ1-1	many	TGTGCCAGCAGCCCCTGGTTGGAGGCGGGCTTTGAAGCTTTCTTT	CASSPWLEAGFEAFF
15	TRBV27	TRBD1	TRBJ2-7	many	TGTGCCAGCAGCCTCGGGACAGGGGCTTCGCACGAGCAGTACTTC	CASSLGTGASHEQYF
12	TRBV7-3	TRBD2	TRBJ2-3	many	TGTGCCAGCAGCTGGGGGGGAGATACGCAGTATTTT	CASSWGGDTQYF
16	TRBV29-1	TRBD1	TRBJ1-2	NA	TGCAGCGTTGATAGAGATAGGTGGGACAGAGCCTATGGCTACACCTTC	CSVDRDRWDRAYGYTF
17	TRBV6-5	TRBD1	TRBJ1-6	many	TGTGCCAGCAGTTACGGAGGAGGGGGGACAGATAATTCACCCCTCCACTTT	CASSYGGGGTDNSPLHF
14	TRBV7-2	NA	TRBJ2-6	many	TGTGCCAGCACCTTGTTATCTGGGGCCAACGTCCTGACTTTC	CASTLLSGANVLTF
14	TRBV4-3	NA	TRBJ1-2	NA	TGCGCCAGCAGCCAAGATACAGGCGGGGATGGCTACACCTTC	CASSQDTGGDGYTF
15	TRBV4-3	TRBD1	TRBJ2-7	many	TGCGCCAGCAGCCAAGAAGACAGGGCCACCTACGAGCAGTACTTC	CASSQEDRATYEQYF
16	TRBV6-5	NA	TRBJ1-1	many	TGTGCCAGCAGTACAACCGGGGTACCAATGCGCACTGAAGCTTTCTTT	CASSTTGVPMRTEAFF
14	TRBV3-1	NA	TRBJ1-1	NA	TGTGCCAGCAGCCAAGGGGGTTCGAGGACTGAAGCTTTCTTT	CASSQGGSRTEAFF
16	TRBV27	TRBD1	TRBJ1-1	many	TGTGCCAGCAGTTTATTCAAAAAAACAGGGGACACTGAAGCTTTCTTT	CASSLFKKTGDTEAFF
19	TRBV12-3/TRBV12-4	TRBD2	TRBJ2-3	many	TGTGCCAGCAGTTCGCGAACCGGGACTAGCGGGACCGGGCCAGATACGCAGTATTTT	CASSSRTGTSGTGPDTQYF
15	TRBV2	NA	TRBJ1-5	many	TGTGCCAGCAGGCAACAGGGAAGCCCTAATCAGCCCCAGCATTTT	CASRQQGSPNQPQHF
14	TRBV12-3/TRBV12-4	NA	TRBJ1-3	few	TGTGCCAGCAAAGACTGGCCCTCTGGAAACACCATATATTTT	CASKDWPSGNTIYF